The clone carrying this T cell receptor beta chain has a handful of counts. Its antigen is as yet unknown. Germline V gives CDR1 SGHAT, CDR2 FQDESV (reference sequence). The V end lost 5 bases, the J end lost 5 bases, and 17 bases lay between the germline ends. This CDR3 contains 15 residues. Sequencing used immunoSEQ multiplex PCR; TCRdb keeps in-frame clones, though not all of them. The sample has around 25,000 clones; about 80% are singletons. This entry belongs to a study of OX40 agonist ivuxolimab in advanced cancers. Overall study findings and caveats: Within 6 weeks, CD4+ and CD8+ blood T cells expanded clonally at 0.1 to 3.0 mg/kg. Partial responders at 0.1-3.0 mg/kg showed near-lowest clonal expansion.

Sequencing was performed on CD4+ or CD8+ T cells sorted from blood, taken in a trial of the OX40 agonist ivuxolimab. This TCR derives from an adult with an advanced solid tumor such as melanoma, head and neck, liver or kidney cancer. The chain employs TRBV11-1 and TRBJ2-3, with D possibly called TRBD1 or TRBD2 (7 bases each). Written as DNA, the CDR3 is TGTGCCAGCAGCCCCCCAGGGGGAGGGTTAGATACGCAGTATTTT. Its protein is CASSPPGGGLDTQYF.